This entry concerns a single T cell receptor beta chain. This clonotype was picked up many times. Its cognate antigen has yet to be identified. No per-base quality is available; no much larger clone lies one base away. Libraries were built with 5' RACE. Instrument on record: NextSeq 500. To correct for sequencing error and PCR bias, the TCR library protocol tagged individual cDNA molecules with unique molecular identifiers. TCR alpha and beta chains were both sequenced, and the abundances of alpha and beta sequences in each sample were closely correlated with each other. The original methods were these. V gene, J gene and CDR3 annotation of TCR sequences was performed with Decombinator V4. TCRs were defined as expanded if a significant change between any two time points was detected under a Poisson model with p below 0.0001. Abundances of TCRs were expressed as counts per million after normalisation to the total number of TCRs sequenced in each sample. MAIT TCRs were defined by TRAV1-2 paired with TRAJ12, TRAJ20 or TRAJ33, and iNKT TCRs by TRAV10 paired with TRAJ18. VDJdb, accessed 1 November 2021, was searched for CMV, EBV and SARS-CoV-2 annotated TCRs, with TCRs annotated for multiple antigens excluded. The public reads were run again by TCRdb, first through fastp at Q25 and then through MiXCR, and only productive beta chains were kept. Rows with a matching CDR3 protein are joined into one entry that keeps the most common DNA and genes. TCRdb's processing, not the authors', yielded these V and J calls. The sample table holds more than 45,000 distinct CDR3 sequences, of which 9.5% to 15% were seen once. The top ten clonotypes cover 3% to 4.5% of the sample.

There are 14 amino acids in the CDR3, from cysteine to phenylalanine inclusive. The sequence is cut down to CDR3 DNA, 42 bases in frame from base 1. Trimmed from V: 8 bases; trimmed from J: 3 bases; junction bases lacking a gene match: 8. Taken from the germline V gene, the CDR1 and CDR2 loops are SNHLY and FYNNEI. The entry originates in a study of early T cells in non-severe SARS-CoV-2 infection (dated by TCRdb to 2020 to 2023). Background for the entire study: Because TCR sequencing was done on bulk RNA from unsorted whole blood, the alpha and beta chains could not be paired. The research as a whole found: VDJdb matching was skewed toward anti-spike CD8 responses, so virus-specific expansions were likely underestimated and private and CD4 specificities were missed.

The study was a case-control design nested within a healthcare worker cohort in London, UK, with weekly nasopharyngeal swab PCR tests and blood sampling. Between 23 and 31 March 2020, the week of the UK lockdown, healthcare workers were enrolled and then followed up weekly for as long as 16 weeks. The chain employs TRBV2 and TRBJ2-3; 7 central bases correspond to TRBD1. This clonotype was sampled from an adult who was a healthcare worker with PCR-confirmed SARS-CoV-2 infection or an uninfected control (not recorded which). What was sequenced was whole blood. The nucleotides read TGTGCCAGCGGGGGACAGAGGATGACAGATACGCAGTATTTT. Its translation reads: CASGGQRMTDTQYF.